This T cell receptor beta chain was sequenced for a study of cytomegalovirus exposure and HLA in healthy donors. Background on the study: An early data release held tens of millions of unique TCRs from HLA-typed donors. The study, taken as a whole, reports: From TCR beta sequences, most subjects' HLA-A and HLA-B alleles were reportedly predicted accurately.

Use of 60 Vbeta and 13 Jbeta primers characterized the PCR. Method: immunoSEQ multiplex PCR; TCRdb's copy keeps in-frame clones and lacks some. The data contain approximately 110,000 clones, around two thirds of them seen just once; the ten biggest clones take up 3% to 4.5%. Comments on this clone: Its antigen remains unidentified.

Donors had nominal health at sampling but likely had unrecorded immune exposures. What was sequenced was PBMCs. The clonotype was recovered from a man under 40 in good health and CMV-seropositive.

The CDR3 loop is CASSRGWQLNTEAFF. The CDR3 DNA is TGTGCCAGCAGCCGTGGTTGGCAGTTGAACACTGAAGCTTTCTTT. This rearrangement joins TRBV14 to TRBJ1-1; D ambiguous. The V gene's germline CDR1 is SGHDN and CDR2 FVKESK. Trimming pared 4 bases from V and 0 bases from J, leaving 12 bases between. The CDR3 spans 15 residues.